What follows describes a single TCR beta chain. The antigen it recognizes is unknown. It has no much larger one-base neighbor in the sample; base qualities were not kept. TCRbeta CDR3 regions were amplified from genomic DNA by means of the immunoSEQ Assay, a bias-controlled multiplex PCR. Turning to the authors' computational methods: The number of nucleated cells in each sample was estimated from the amplification of reference gene primers within the assay. To quantify the absolute abundance of each unique TCRbeta CDR3 rearrangement, sequence reads were collapsed and filtered. For each sample, productive Simpson clonality was calculated as the square root of Simpson's diversity index across productive rearrangements. As stored in TCRdb, this immuneACCESS dataset retains in-frame rearrangements with V and J assigned. A fraction of the clones does not appear; measured against another copy, unresolved V genes explain less than half of the discrepancy, and the remainder lacks a known reason. That table furnishes V, J and clone size, whereas the DNA furnished D and trimming. This sample gives 70,000 or so clones in total; over 75% of them show up just once. In total, the top ten clones hold roughly a tenth of the sample.

This sample was taken from a study of blood T cell repertoires in COVID-19 (dated by TCRdb to the early 2020s). General notes on the study: The collaborator samples originated in the United States, Italy and Spain and spanned the acute and convalescent phases of COVID-19. The material from the prospective study consisted of cDNA or gDNA derived from T cells, B-cell-depleted T cells, or PBMCs. The samples were drawn from two sources: the first 160 participants of the ongoing ImmuneRACE study, and over 950 subjects contributed by 6 global collaborators. The sample metadata nearly always contained a de-identified subject ID, COVID-19 status, age in years and sex. The repertoires were made available in a free public database intended to serve as a resource for research on the immune response to SARS-CoV-2. HLA class I and class II types, where available, came from metadata supplied by the sample provider rather than from assay-based typing. The dataset comprised deeply sampled blood TCRbeta repertoires from subjects exposed to, actively infected with, or recovered from COVID-19. Broad study findings and their caveats: How much clinical and demographic metadata was included differed by source and by participant, and the metadata was provided uncurated.

At the junction V is shortened by 6 bases and J by 5 bases, with 16 bases in between. Counted from cysteine to phenylalanine, this CDR3 has 14 amino acids. The retained sequence is limited to the CDR3, 42 bases, with the frame set at the first base. CDR1 MDHEN and CDR2 SYDVKM were looked up in the germline V gene. The collaborating institutions used their own protocols to collect whole blood in K2EDTA tubes. For TCRbeta analysis, collaborator samples were shipped as frozen whole blood, as isolated PBMCs, or as DNA extracted from either sample type. This TCR was recovered from a woman between 18 and 29 years old with acute or convalescent COVID-19. The material sequenced was peripheral blood. This chain is built from TRBV28 and TRBJ1-2; the D segment could be TRBD1, given 6 matching bases. The CDR3 reads as follows: CASSSSWGRYGYTF. The nucleotides are TGTGCCAGCAGCTCGTCCTGGGGGCGGTATGGCTACACCTTC.